These 18 T cell receptor beta chains originate from one sample sequenced in a study of T cells expressing NK-cell markers. TCRdb reprocessed the 5' RACE reads; each CDR3 protein has one entry and no DNA is given. The listing contains about half a million distinct CDR3 sequences. Sequencing input: blood T cells: a sorted CD56 or NKG2C T cell subset, CD4+ or CD8+ T cells, or bulk PBMC T cells (not recorded which). Every receptor here comes from a woman between 50 and 59 years old in good health.

The V call is TRBV5-1, the J call TRBJ1-2; TCRdb gives TRBD1 as the D gene, but with no DNA this cannot be confirmed. Germline V CDR1 and CDR2: SGHRS, YFSETQ. The CDR3 is 15 residues long. The CDR3 region is CASSKRQGALPGYTF.

V gene TRBV29-1 combines with J gene TRBJ2-3; TCRdb lists TRBD2, though no DNA is available to test this call. Germline V gene data show CDR1 as SQVTM and CDR2 as ANQGSEA. This CDR3 is 12 amino acids long. The CDR3 is CSERGETDTQYF.

This rearrangement joins TRBV20-1 to TRBJ1-3; as DNA is missing, the TRBD1 call by TCRdb cannot be tested. The CDR3 is made up of 14 amino acids. Germline loops: CDR1 DFQATT, CDR2 SNEGSKA (reference sequence). CDR3 sequence: CSARAGTKANTIYF.

The chain recombines TRBV20-1 with TRBJ2-3; with no DNA, the TCRdb D assignment of TRBD1 cannot be verified. Germline V gene data show CDR1 as DFQATT and CDR2 as SNEGSKA (reference sequence). This CDR3 has 15 residues. CDR3 sequence reads: CSAGTGVPPTDTQYF.

This rearrangement joins TRBV5-5 to TRBJ1-4; TCRdb gives TRBD1 as the D gene, but with no DNA this cannot be confirmed. Germline assignment: CDR1 SGHKS and CDR2 YYEKEE (reference sequence). The CDR3 has 15 amino acids. CDR3 amino acids: CASSLDLQGREKLFF.

The chain employs TRBV5-1 and TRBJ2-7; TCRdb's D call, TRBD1, is unchecked because there is no DNA. Germline CDR1 reads SGHRS; CDR2 reads YFSETQ. There are 14 residues in the CDR3. The CDR3 region is CASSQRDSRYEQYF.

The genes are TRBV28 and TRBJ2-4; TCRdb's assignment of TRBD1 cannot be checked, as there is no DNA. The CDR3 spans 22 residues. Germline lookup yields CDR1 MDHEN and CDR2 SYDVKM. CDR3 in amino acids: CASSSGTGGRLAGRWAKNIQYF.

The rearrangement links TRBV5-1 to TRBJ2-1; TCRdb's D call, TRBD1, is unchecked because there is no DNA. This CDR3 spans 14 amino acids. From germline, CDR1 is SGHRS and CDR2 YFSETQ. CDR3 sequence: CASSPLLTYNEQFF. Using reference TRBV5-1 and TRBJ2-1 for the parts outside the CDR3, the full variable domain is KAGVTQTPRYLIKTRGQQVTLSCSPISGHRSVSWYQQTPGQGLQFLFEYFSETQRNKGNFPGRFSGRQFSNSRSEMNVSTLELGDSALYLCASSPLLTYNEQFFGPGTRLTVL.

The chain combines TRBV20-1 with TRBJ2-1; TCRdb picks TRBD1, but there is no DNA to check that call. CDR1 is DFQATT, CDR2 SNEGSKA, per germline (reference sequence). This CDR3 has 12 residues. This CDR3 is CSVQGGVNEQFF.

The chain uses TRBV20-1 and TRBJ2-1. The CDR3 has 13 amino acids. Germline values: CDR1 DFQATT, CDR2 SNEGSKA (reference sequence). The chain's CDR3 is CSAYGGSYNEQFF.

The rearrangement uses TRBV25-1 and TRBJ2-1; TCRdb returns TRBD2, unconfirmable since there is no DNA. The CDR3 has 15 amino acids. Per germline, CDR1 MGHDK and CDR2 SYGVNS. CDR3 loop: CASSLFAGTNNEQFF.

The chain links TRBV12-3 or TRBV12-4 to TRBJ1-3; the D call from TCRdb, TRBD1, cannot be confirmed without DNA. The CDR3 runs to 15 residues. The CDR3 spells CASSSDRREGNTIYF.

The rearrangement joins TRBV5-5 to TRBJ2-3; TCRdb designates TRBD1, a call that cannot be tested without DNA. Germline assignment: CDR1 SGHKS and CDR2 YYEKEE (reference sequence). The CDR3 has 13 residues. The chain's CDR3 is CASSTGITDTQYF.

The rearrangement joins TRBV20-1 to TRBJ2-3; TCRdb calls TRBD2, which cannot be checked without DNA. Germline V gene sequence: CDR1 DFQATT, CDR2 SNEGSKA (reference sequence). The CDR3 length is 15 residues. CDR3 residues: CSASVGLASTDTQYF.

This rearrangement joins TRBV12-3 or TRBV12-4 to TRBJ2-1. There are 15 residues in the CDR3. This CDR3 is CASSDIGSSYNEQFF.

The rearrangement uses TRBV20-1 and TRBJ2-5; as DNA is missing, the TRBD2 call by TCRdb cannot be tested. Germline CDR1 and CDR2: DFQATT and SNEGSKA (reference sequence). The CDR3 sequence is 15 residues long. CDR3 residues: CSARLELAGGETQYF.

The chain has TRBV6-5 and TRBJ1-1; TCRdb returns TRBD1, unconfirmable since there is no DNA. Per germline, CDR1 MNHEY and CDR2 SVGAGI. This CDR3 has 14 residues. The CDR3 loop is CASSRDRVMTEAFF.

This rearrangement joins TRBV6-2 or TRBV6-3 to TRBJ2-3; the TCRdb call, TRBD1, lacks DNA for checking. The CDR3 runs 15 residues. CDR1 and CDR2 from the germline V gene are MNHEY and SVGEGT. This CDR3 is CASSRPGTEADTQYF.